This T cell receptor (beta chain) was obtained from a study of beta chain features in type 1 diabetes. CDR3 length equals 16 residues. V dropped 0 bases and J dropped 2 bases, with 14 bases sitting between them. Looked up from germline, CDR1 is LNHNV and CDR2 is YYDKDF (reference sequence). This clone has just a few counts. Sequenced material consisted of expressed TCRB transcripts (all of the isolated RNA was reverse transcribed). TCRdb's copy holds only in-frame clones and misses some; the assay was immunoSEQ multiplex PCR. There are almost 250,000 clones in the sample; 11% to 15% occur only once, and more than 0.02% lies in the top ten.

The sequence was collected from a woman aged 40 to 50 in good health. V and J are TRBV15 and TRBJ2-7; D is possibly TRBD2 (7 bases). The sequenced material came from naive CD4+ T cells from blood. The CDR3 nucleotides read TGTGCCACCAGCAGAGAACCCGGGGGGCTCACCTACGAGCAGTACTTC. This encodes CATSREPGGLTYEQYF.